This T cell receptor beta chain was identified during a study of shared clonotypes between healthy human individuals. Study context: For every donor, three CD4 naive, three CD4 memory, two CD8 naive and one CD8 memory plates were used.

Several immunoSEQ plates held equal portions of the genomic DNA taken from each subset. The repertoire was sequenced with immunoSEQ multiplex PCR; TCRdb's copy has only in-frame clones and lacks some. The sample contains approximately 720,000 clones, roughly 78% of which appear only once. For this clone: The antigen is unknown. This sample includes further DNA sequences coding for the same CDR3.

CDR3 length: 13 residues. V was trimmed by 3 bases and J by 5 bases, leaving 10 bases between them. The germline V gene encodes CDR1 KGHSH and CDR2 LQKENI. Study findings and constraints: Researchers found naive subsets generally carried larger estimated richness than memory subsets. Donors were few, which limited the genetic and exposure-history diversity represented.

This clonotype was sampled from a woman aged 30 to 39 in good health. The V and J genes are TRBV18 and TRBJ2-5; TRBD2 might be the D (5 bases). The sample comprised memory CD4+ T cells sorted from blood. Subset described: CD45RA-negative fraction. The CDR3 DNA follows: TGTGCCAGCTCACCCGGGGTTGGGGAGACCCAGTACTTC. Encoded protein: CASSPGVGETQYF.